The source of this TCR beta chain is a study of CD8 T cells in Susac syndrome. Only a few counts were recorded for this clonotype. The CDR3 contains 17 residues. The V end lost 2 bases, the J end lost 4 bases, and 15 bases lay between the germline ends. Per germline, CDR1 SGHAT and CDR2 FQNNGV. From blood CD8+ and CD4+ T cells, the TCR beta chain was sequenced. The multiple sclerosis controls comprised treatment-naive patients whose relapsing-remitting disease was stable or active. The authors negatively isolated CD8+ and CD4+ T cells and FACS-enriched TEMRA cells. Random-hexamer reverse transcription was applied to roughly 0.5 to 1 ug RNA. TCRdb recomputed calls from the immunoSEQ multiplex PCR reads with MiXCR, one row per CDR3 protein. The sample lists some 300,000 distinct CDR3 sequences; roughly 81% were seen once.

Material for sequencing was CD8+ T cells from PBMCs. The chain employs TRBV11-2 and TRBJ2-6; D unclear. The receptor comes from a human donor with multiple sclerosis. Here the CDR3 reads CASSLKVGFAGANVLTF. The CDR3 bases are TGTGCCAGCAGCTTAAAAGTGGGGTTCGCCGGGGCCAACGTCCTGACTTTC.